This T cell receptor (beta chain) is drawn from a study of ipilimumab plus nivolumab after autologous stem cell transplantation. The junction had 12 bases not matched to a gene; V was cut back by 3 bases and J by 12 bases. This CDR3 contains 14 residues. Some clones are missing from TCRdb's copy, which holds only in-frame ones; the method was immunoSEQ multiplex PCR. The sample yields more than 13,000 clones, around 74% seen once. The material sequenced was PBMCs, taken in a trial of ipilimumab plus nivolumab as post-transplant consolidation. The V and J genes are TRBV5-3 and TRBJ2-1, with 7 nucleotides matching TRBD2. TRBV5-3 is labeled an ORF, and its function is uncertain. The sequence derives from a male donor with primary mediastinal lymphoma. CDR3 nucleotide sequence: TGTGCCAGAAGCTATAAGCCGTCGTCGGGAGGGCAGTTCTTC. It is translated as CARSYKPSSGGQFF.